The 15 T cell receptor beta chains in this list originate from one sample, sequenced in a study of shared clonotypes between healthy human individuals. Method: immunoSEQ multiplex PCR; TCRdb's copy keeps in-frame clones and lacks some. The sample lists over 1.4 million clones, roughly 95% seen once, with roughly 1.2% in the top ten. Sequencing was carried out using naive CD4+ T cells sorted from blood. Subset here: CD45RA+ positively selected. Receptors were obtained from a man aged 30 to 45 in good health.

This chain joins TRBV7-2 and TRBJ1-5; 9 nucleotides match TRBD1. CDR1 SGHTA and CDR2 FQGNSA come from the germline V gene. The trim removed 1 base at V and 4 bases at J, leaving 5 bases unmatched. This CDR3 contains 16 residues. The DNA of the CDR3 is TGTGCCAGCAGCTTAGGGGACAGGGTGGATAATCAGCCCCAGCATTTT. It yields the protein CASSLGDRVDNQPQHF.

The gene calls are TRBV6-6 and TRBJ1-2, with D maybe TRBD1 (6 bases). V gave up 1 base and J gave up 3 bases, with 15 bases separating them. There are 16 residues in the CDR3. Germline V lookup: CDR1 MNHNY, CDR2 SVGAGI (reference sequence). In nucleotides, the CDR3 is TGTGCCAGCAGTTACTACACAGGGCGCCTCGACTATGGCTACACCTTC. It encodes CASSYYTGRLDYGYTF.

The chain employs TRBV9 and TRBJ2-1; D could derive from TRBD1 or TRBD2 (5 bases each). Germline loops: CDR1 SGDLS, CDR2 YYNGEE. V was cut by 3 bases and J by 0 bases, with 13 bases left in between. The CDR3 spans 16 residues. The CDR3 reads CASSGDQKSSYNEQFF. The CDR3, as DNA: TGTGCCAGCAGCGGGGACCAGAAGAGCTCCTACAATGAGCAGTTCTTC.

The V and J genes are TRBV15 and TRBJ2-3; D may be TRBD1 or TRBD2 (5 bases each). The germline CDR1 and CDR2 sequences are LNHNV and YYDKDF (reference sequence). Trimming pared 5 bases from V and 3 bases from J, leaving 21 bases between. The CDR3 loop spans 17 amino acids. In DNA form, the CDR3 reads TGTGCCACCAGCTTGCCTCTCTCGGGGACCACTACAGATACGCAGTATTTT. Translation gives CATSLPLSGTTTDTQYF.

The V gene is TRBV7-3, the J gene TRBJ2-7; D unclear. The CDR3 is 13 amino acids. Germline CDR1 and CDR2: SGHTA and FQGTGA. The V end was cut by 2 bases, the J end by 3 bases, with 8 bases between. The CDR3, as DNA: TGTGCCAGCAGCTTAGGGAATGACTACGAGCAGTACTTC. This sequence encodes CASSLGNDYEQYF. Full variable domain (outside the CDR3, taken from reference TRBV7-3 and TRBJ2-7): GAGVSQTPSNKVTEKGKYVELRCDPISGHTALYWYRQSLGQGPEFLIYFQGTGAADDSGLPNDRFFAVRPEGSVSTLKIQRTERGDSAVYLCASSLGNDYEQYFGPGTRLTVT.

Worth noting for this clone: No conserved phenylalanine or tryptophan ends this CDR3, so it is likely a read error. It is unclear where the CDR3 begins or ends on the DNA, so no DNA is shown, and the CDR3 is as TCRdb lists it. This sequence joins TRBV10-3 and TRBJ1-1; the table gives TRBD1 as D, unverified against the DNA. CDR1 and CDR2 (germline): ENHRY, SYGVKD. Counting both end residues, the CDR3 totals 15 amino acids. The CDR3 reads CAISDKPGTGAAPKL.

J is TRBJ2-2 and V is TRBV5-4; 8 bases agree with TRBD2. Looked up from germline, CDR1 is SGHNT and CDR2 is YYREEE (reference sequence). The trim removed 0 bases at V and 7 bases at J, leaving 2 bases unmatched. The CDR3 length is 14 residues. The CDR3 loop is CASSLVGTSGELFF. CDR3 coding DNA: TGTGCCAGCAGCTTGGTTGGGACTAGCGGGGAGCTGTTTTTT.

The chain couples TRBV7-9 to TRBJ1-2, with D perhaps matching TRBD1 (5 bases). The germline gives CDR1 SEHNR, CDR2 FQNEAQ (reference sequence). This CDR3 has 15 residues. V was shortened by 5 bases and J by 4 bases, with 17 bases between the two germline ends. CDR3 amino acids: CASSPILTGIYGYTF. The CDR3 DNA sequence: TGTGCCAGCAGCCCGATATTAACAGGCATCTATGGCTACACCTTC.

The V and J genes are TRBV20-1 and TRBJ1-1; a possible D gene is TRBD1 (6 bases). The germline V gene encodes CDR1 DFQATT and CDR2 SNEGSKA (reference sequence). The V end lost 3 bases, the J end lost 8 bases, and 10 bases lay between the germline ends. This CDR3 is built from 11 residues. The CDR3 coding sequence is TGCAGTGCTAGTCTCAGGGGAGAAGCTTTCTTT. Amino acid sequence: CSASLRGEAFF.

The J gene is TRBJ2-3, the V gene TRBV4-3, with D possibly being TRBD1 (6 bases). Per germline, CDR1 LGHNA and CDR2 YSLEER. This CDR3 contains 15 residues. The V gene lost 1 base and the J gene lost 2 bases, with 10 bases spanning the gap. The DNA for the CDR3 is TGCGCCAGCAGCCAAGCCAACAGGGCCACAGATACGCAGTATTTT. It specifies CASSQANRATDTQYF.

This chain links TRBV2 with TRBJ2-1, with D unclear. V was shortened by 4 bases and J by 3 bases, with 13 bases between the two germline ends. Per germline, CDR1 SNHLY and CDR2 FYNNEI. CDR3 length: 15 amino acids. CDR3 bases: TGTGCCAGCAGTGCCGGACGGAGTCTCTACAATGAGCAGTTCTTC. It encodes CASSAGRSLYNEQFF.

CDR3 loop: CASSHTSFTEAFF. The CDR3 DNA reads as TGTGCCAGCAGCCATACCAGTTTCACTGAAGCTTTCTTT. The chain couples TRBV14 to TRBJ1-1, with unresolved D. CDR3 size: 13 residues. Germline CDR1 and CDR2: SGHDN and FVKESK. V was pared by 3 bases and J by 4 bases, with 9 bases between.

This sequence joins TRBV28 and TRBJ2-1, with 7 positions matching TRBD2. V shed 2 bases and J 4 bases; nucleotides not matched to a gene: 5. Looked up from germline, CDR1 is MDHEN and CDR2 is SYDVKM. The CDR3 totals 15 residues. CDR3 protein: CASSLTGGSYNEQFF. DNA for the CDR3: TGTGCCAGCAGTTTAACTGGCGGGAGTTACAATGAGCAGTTCTTC. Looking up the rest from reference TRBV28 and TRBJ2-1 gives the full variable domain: DVKVTQSSRYLVKRTGEKVFLECVQDMDHENMFWYRQDPGLGLRLIYFSYDVKMKEKGDIPEGYSVSREKKERFSLILESASTNQTSMYLCASSLTGGSYNEQFFGPGTRLTVL.

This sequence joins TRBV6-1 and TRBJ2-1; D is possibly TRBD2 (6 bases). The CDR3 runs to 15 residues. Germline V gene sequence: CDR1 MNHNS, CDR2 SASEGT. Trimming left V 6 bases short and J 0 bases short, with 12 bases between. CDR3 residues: CASSRAGSSYNEQFF. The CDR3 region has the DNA TGTGCCAGCAGCCGAGCGGGCAGCTCCTACAATGAGCAGTTCTTC.

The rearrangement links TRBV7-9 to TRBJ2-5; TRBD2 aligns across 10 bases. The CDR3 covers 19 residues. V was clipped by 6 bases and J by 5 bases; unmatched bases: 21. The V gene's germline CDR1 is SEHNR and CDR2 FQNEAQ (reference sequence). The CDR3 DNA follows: TGTGCCAGCAGTCCCGGGACAGAAACTAGCGGGACCCAAGGCGAGACCCAGTACTTC. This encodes CASSPGTETSGTQGETQYF.